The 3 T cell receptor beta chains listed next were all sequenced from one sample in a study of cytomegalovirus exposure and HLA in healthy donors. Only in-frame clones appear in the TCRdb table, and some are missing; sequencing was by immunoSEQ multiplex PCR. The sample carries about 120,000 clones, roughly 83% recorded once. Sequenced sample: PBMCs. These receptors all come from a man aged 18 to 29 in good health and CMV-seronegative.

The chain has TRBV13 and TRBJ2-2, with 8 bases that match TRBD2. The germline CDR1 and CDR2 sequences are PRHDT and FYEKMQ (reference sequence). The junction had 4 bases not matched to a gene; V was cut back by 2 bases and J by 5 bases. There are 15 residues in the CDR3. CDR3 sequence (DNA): TGTGCCAGCAGCTTAATGGGACTAGAGACCGGGGAGCTGTTTTTT. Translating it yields CASSLMGLETGELFF.

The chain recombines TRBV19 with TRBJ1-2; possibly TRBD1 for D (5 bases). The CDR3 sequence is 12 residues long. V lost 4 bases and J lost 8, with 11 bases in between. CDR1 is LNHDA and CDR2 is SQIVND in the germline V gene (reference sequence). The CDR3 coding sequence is TGTGCCAGTAGTAAACAGGTAGAAGGCTACACCTTC. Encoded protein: CASSKQVEGYTF.

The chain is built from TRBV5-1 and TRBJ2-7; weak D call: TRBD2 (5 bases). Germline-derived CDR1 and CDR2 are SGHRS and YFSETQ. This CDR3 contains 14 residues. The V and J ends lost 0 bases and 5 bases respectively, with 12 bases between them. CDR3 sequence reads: CASSLATSPNEQYF. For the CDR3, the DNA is TGCGCCAGCAGCTTGGCAACTAGTCCCAACGAGCAGTACTTC.